This T cell receptor beta chain was documented in a study of blood T cell repertoires in COVID-19. Study information: Sites across the United States, Italy and Spain contributed samples from acute and convalescent COVID-19.

V lost 3 bases and J 6 bases, leaving 8 bases between the germline ends. The germline V gene encodes CDR1 LNHDA and CDR2 SQIVND (reference sequence). The CDR3 length is 13 residues. TCRdb keeps only in-frame clones here, not all; method: immunoSEQ multiplex PCR. The sample includes about 270,000 clones, approximately 90% of them seen just once. Residents of approximately 25 US areas, aged roughly 18 to 90 years, made up the participants. What was sequenced was PBMCs or T cells enriched from blood (not recorded which). The sequence was obtained from a woman in her 30s with acute COVID-19. V gene TRBV19 combines with J gene TRBJ2-2; D not certain. As DNA, the CDR3 is TGTGCCAGTAGTATCACCGGTCCCGGGGAGCTGTTTTTT. Its translation is CASSITGPGELFF.